Sequencing of this TCR beta chain was carried out in a study of blood T cell repertoires in COVID-19. Study information: Sites in the United States, Italy and Spain provided acute and convalescent COVID-19 samples.

This clone was detected only a few times. Sequencing was performed with immunoSEQ multiplex PCR; in TCRdb, only in-frame clones are kept and a portion is missing. Here the sample spans around 88,000 clones, about 85% being singletons. The origin of this receptor is a woman older than 75 with acute or convalescent COVID-19. Sequenced input: peripheral blood.

In DNA form, the CDR3 reads TGTGCCAGTAGTCCTGGGACAGGGGGCCTGCCCCAGCATTTT. Protein: CASSPGTGGLPQHF. The chain couples TRBV19 to TRBJ1-5; 12 bases map to TRBD1. CDR1 LNHDA and CDR2 SQIVND come from the germline V gene (reference sequence). V shed 5 bases and J 9 bases; nucleotides not matched to a gene: 5. This CDR3 is 14 amino acids long.